Included here is one TCR beta chain sequence, with context. The sample is drawn from a study of patients and donors after allogeneic stem cell transplantation. CDR1 SEHNR and CDR2 FQNEAQ come from the germline V gene (reference sequence). V was clipped by 6 bases and J by 4 bases; unmatched bases: 8. This CDR3 spans 15 amino acids. Each CDR3 protein gets one entry after TCRdb re-called the RT-PCR reads with MiXCR. This sample has some 960,000 distinct CDR3 sequences, with under 20% found just once. Sequencing was carried out using blood, either unsorted or a sorted T cell fraction (not recorded which). The V call is TRBV7-9, the J call TRBJ2-2, with 7 bases identical to TRBD1. The TCR comes from a human donor who was either an allogeneic HSCT recipient or a stem cell or donor lymphocyte infusion donor (not recorded which). It is not recorded whose cells these are; they may come from a transplant donor. CDR3 amino acids: CASSKTGRGTGELFF. CDR3 sequence (DNA): TGTGCCAGCAGTAAGACAGGGAGAGGCACCGGGGAGCTGTTTTTT.